Following are 27 T cell receptor beta chains from one sample sequenced in a study of blood T cells in healthy people across ages. Primed by a sample-barcoded 5' primer and a J-beta primer mix, a second PCR proceeded for roughly 6 to 12 cycles. Using its own MiXCR run on the 5' RACE reads, TCRdb lists one record per CDR3 protein. The sample consists of about 290,000 distinct CDR3 sequences, less than 30% of them appearing once. The sample was blood. The receptor source for this set is a woman aged 70 to 79 in good health.

The sample holds a few counts of this clonotype. This chain uses TRBV7-2 with TRBJ2-5; TRBD2 matches 15 bases. Trimming at V came to 5 bases and at J to 3 bases, leaving 1 base not matched to a gene. This CDR3 has 15 residues. Germline-derived CDR1 and CDR2 are SGHTA and FQGNSA. The CDR3 spells CASSRTSGGEETQYF. CDR3 nucleotides: TGTGCCAGCAGCCGGACTAGCGGGGGGGAAGAGACCCAGTACTTC.

This clonotype occurred a few times. This chain links TRBV4-2 with TRBJ1-2; 11 nucleotides agree with TRBD1. V lost 3 bases and J lost 8; bases outside the gene matches: 8. CDR1 is LGHNA and CDR2 is YNFKEQ in the germline V gene. There are 15 residues in the CDR3. The CDR3 region has the DNA TGTGCCAGCAGCCATAGTGGACAGGGGGCTCGGGGCTACACCTTC. It is translated as CASSHSGQGARGYTF.

This clonotype occurred many times. This rearrangement joins TRBV20-1 to TRBJ2-5, with a weak D call TRBD2 (6 bases). The CDR3 is made up of 13 amino acids. V shed 6 bases and J shed 6 bases, with 17 bases lying between them. CDR1 and CDR2 (germline): DFQATT, SNEGSKA (reference sequence). In nucleotides, the CDR3 is TGCAGTGCCATCAGAACCGGGGGACAGACCCAGTACTTC. It codes for CSAIRTGGQTQYF.

This clonotype was seen a handful of times. The chain carries TRBV5-5 and TRBJ2-2; 10 bases map to TRBD1. This CDR3 is 15 amino acids long. CDR1 and CDR2 from the germline V gene are SGHKS and YYEKEE (reference sequence). V was pared by 5 bases and J by 6 bases, with 7 bases of the junction left unmatched. This chain's CDR3 is CASRRTGGRAGELFF. The CDR3 DNA sequence: TGTGCCAGCAGGCGGACAGGGGGACGGGCCGGGGAGCTGTTTTTT. Drawing the rest from reference TRBV5-5 and TRBJ2-2, the complete variable domain is DAGVTQSPTHLIKTRGQQVTLRCSPISGHKSVSWYQQVLGQGPQFIFQYYEKEERGRGNFPDRFSARQFPNYSSELNVNALLLGDSALYLCASRRTGGRAGELFFGEGSRLTVL.

This clonotype was observed a handful of times. The chain carries TRBV20-1 and TRBJ2-1; D is undetermined. V lost 6 bases and J lost 3, with 18 bases in between. There are 15 residues in the CDR3. Germline CDR1 is DFQATT and CDR2 is SNEGSKA (reference sequence). CDR3 sequence: CSAIPHSRLYNEQFF. The CDR3 nucleotides are TGCAGTGCCATCCCTCACAGCAGACTCTACAATGAGCAGTTCTTC.

The chain recombines TRBV24-1 with TRBJ2-7, with 7 bases aligning to TRBD2. Germline loops: CDR1 KGHDR, CDR2 SFDVKD. With V trimmed by 7 bases and J by 0 bases, 5 bases remained unmatched. This CDR3 contains 14 residues. Written as DNA, the CDR3 is TGTGCCACCAGAGGGACTACTGACTCCTACGAGCAGTACTTC. The encoded protein is CATRGTTDSYEQYF.

This clonotype was counted between two and nine times. The V call is TRBV28, the J call TRBJ2-3; TRBD1 agrees at 8 bases. The germline CDR1 and CDR2 sequences are MDHEN and SYDVKM. Trimming cost V 4 bases and J 2 bases; bases outside gene matches: 8. The CDR3 totals 16 residues. The CDR3 reads CASSSPDRVITDTQYF. CDR3 in DNA: TGTGCCAGCAGTTCCCCGGACAGGGTAATCACAGATACGCAGTATTTT.

This sequence joins TRBV28 and TRBJ2-7; 11 nucleotides line up with TRBD2. Germline values: CDR1 MDHEN, CDR2 SYDVKM. This CDR3 has 17 amino acids. V gave up 4 bases and J gave up 4 bases; unmatched junction bases: 12. CDR3 sequence: CASSSPVGSGRVYEQYF. The CDR3 coding sequence is TGTGCCAGCAGTTCCCCCGTGGGTAGCGGGAGGGTATACGAGCAGTACTTC.

The rearrangement links TRBV5-1 to TRBJ2-2; no definite D call. Deletions cut 7 bases from V and 4 bases from J, with 11 bases between. The CDR3 extends over 13 amino acids. The germline V gene encodes CDR1 SGHRS and CDR2 YFSETQ. This chain's CDR3 is CASGLETTGELFF. The CDR3 bases are TGCGCCAGCGGGCTTGAGACCACCGGGGAGCTGTTTTTT.

This chain's CDR3 is CSVDRGGVGTEAFF. CDR3 bases: TGCAGCGTGGACAGGGGTGGGGTTGGCACTGAAGCTTTCTTT. The chain joins TRBV29-1 to TRBJ1-1, with 9 bases aligning to TRBD1. The CDR3 has 14 residues. Germline CDR1 and CDR2: SQVTM and ANQGSEA. V shed 6 bases and J 4 bases; nucleotides not matched to a gene: 9.

This clonotype has more than one count but fewer than ten. V usage is TRBV6-1 and J usage is TRBJ2-5; D is undetermined. CDR1 MNHNS and CDR2 SASEGT come from the germline V gene. Trimming cost V 6 bases and J 0 bases, with 8 bases left between them. This CDR3 has 13 amino acids. In nucleotides, the CDR3 is TGTGCCAGCAGGGCCCTCGACCAAGAGACCCAGTACTTC. Encoded protein: CASRALDQETQYF.

The gene calls are TRBV20-1 and TRBJ2-5; 11 bases fit TRBD1. The CDR3 sequence is 14 residues long. CDR1 DFQATT and CDR2 SNEGSKA come from the germline V gene (reference sequence). V dropped 3 bases and J dropped 3; count of bases not matched to a gene: 3. As DNA, the CDR3 is TGCAGTGCTAGGGGGGACAGGGGGAAAGAGACCCAGTACTTC. Translated: CSARGDRGKETQYF.

The chain employs TRBV24-1 and TRBJ2-5, with TRBD1 as a possible D gene (6 bases). The V gene lost 2 bases and the J gene lost 7 bases, with 16 bases spanning the gap. CDR3 length: 15 amino acids. CDR1 is KGHDR and CDR2 is SFDVKD in the germline V gene. CDR3 coding DNA: TGTGCCACCAGTGATTCCCACAGGGAATATGGGACCCAGTACTTC. It codes for CATSDSHREYGTQYF.

The V and J genes are TRBV20-1 and TRBJ2-7; maybe TRBD1 (6 bases). The CDR3 totals 15 residues. Germline V lookup: CDR1 DFQATT, CDR2 SNEGSKA (reference sequence). The V gene lost 0 bases and the J gene lost 2 bases, with 14 bases spanning the gap. CDR3 residues: CSARDLGASAYEQYF. CDR3 bases: TGCAGTGCTAGAGATTTGGGGGCATCGGCCTACGAGCAGTACTTC.

The chain carries TRBV9 and TRBJ2-1; 10 nucleotides align to TRBD2. CDR1 SGDLS and CDR2 YYNGEE come from the germline V gene. Germline trimming cut 3 bases from V and 4 bases from J; bases unmatched to any gene: 4. CDR3 length: 15 residues. The chain's CDR3 is CASSASGRDYNEQFF. Here the CDR3 DNA reads TGTGCCAGCAGCGCTAGCGGGAGAGATTACAATGAGCAGTTCTTC.

The chain combines TRBV20-1 with TRBJ1-1; D is ambiguous. The CDR3 extends over 14 amino acids. Germline loops: CDR1 DFQATT, CDR2 SNEGSKA (reference sequence). The V gene lost 3 bases and the J gene lost 1 base, with 12 bases spanning the gap. DNA for the CDR3: TGCAGTGCTAGCGAGGGAAGTTCGAACACTGAAGCTTTCTTT. It specifies CSASEGSSNTEAFF.

The chain has TRBV20-1 and TRBJ2-1, with TRBD2 matching 13 bases. The germline V gene has CDR1 DFQATT and CDR2 SNEGSKA (reference sequence). The trim removed 3 bases at V and 4 bases at J, leaving 3 bases unmatched. CDR3 length equals 15 residues. The DNA of the CDR3 is TGCAGTGCTAGTCGGGGACTAGCGGGGTACAATGAGCAGTTCTTC. This gives the protein CSASRGLAGYNEQFF.

A note on this clonotype: An end of the junction differs from the germline gene, which may be a read error. The chain employs TRBV7-7 and TRBJ1-2; D unclear. The CDR3 is 15 amino acids. Germline V gene lookup returns CDR1 SSHAT and CDR2 FNYEAQ (reference sequence). CDR3 residues: CASSSLQLGLNGYTF. Written as DNA, the CDR3 is TGTGCTAGCAGTTCCCTTCAGCTTGGGTTAAACGGCTACACCTTC.

In its sample, this clonotype was seen many times. The chain couples TRBV6-6 to TRBJ1-5; unclear D gene. The CDR3 runs to 16 residues. CDR1 MNHNY and CDR2 SVGAGI come from the germline V gene (reference sequence). The V and J ends lost 2 bases and 0 bases respectively, with 11 bases between them. DNA for the CDR3: TGTGCCAGCAGTTACACCCGGACGGATAGCAATCAGCCCCAGCATTTT. This gives the protein CASSYTRTDSNQPQHF.

In its sample, this clonotype was seen many times. The chain employs TRBV12-3 or TRBV12-4 and TRBJ2-1, with D hard to call. Trimming removed 2 bases from V and 6 bases from J, with 11 bases in between. The length of the CDR3 is 14 residues. CDR3 coding DNA: TGTGCCAGCAGTTTATCACGGGTGGGCAATGAGCAGTTCTTC. Its translation: CASSLSRVGNEQFF.

About this clonotype: The conserved final phenylalanine or tryptophan is absent from the CDR3, which likely points to a read error. V is TRBV18 and J is TRBJ1-1; D possibly corresponds to TRBD1 (5 bases). Germline-derived CDR1 and CDR2 are KGHSH and LQKENI. The V and J ends lost 1 base and 4 bases respectively, with 10 bases between them. This CDR3 spans 14 amino acids. The CDR3: CASSPQGRSTEAFV. CDR3 sequence (DNA): TGTGCCAGCTCACCACAGGGACGGAGCACTGAAGCTTTCGTT.

In this sample, this clonotype turned up a few times. The chain links TRBV19 to TRBJ2-2, with 7 bases aligning to TRBD1. After removal of 6 bases from V and 6 bases from J, the junction contained 7 bases not matched to a gene. The CDR3 extends over 14 amino acids. From germline, CDR1 is LNHDA and CDR2 SQIVND (reference sequence). This CDR3 reads CASRWDSRPGELFF. In nucleotides, the CDR3 is TGTGCCAGTAGGTGGGACAGCCGTCCCGGGGAGCTGTTTTTT. The variable domain in full, with the rest retrieved from reference TRBV19 and TRBJ2-2, is DGGITQSPKYLFRKEGQNVTLSCEQNLNHDAMYWYRQDPGQGLRLIYYSQIVNDFQKGDIAEGYSVSREKKESFPLTVTSAQKNPTAFYLCASRWDSRPGELFFGEGSRLTVL.

The chain couples TRBV5-1 to TRBJ2-4; a possible D gene is TRBD2 (5 bases). V lost 3 bases and J lost 2, with 9 bases in between. This CDR3 is 14 amino acids long. Germline CDR1 reads SGHRS; CDR2 reads YFSETQ. Written as DNA, the CDR3 is TGCGCCAGCAGCTCCTCCGGGACCAAAAACATTCAGTACTTC. Its protein product is CASSSSGTKNIQYF.

This clonotype turned up a few times. This chain joins TRBV29-1 and TRBJ1-1; 9 nucleotides line up with TRBD1. The CDR3 loop spans 10 amino acids. Germline CDR1 and CDR2: SQVTM and ANQGSEA. V shed 7 bases and J 7 bases; nucleotides not matched to a gene: 1. CDR3: CSAGQGEAFF. CDR3 nucleotides: TGCAGCGCGGGACAGGGTGAAGCTTTCTTT. The full variable domain, completed using reference TRBV29-1 and TRBJ1-1, is SAVISQKPSRDICQRGTSLTIQCQVDSQVTMMFWYRQQPGQSLTLIATANQGSEATYESGFVIDKFPISRPNLTFSTLTVSNMSPEDSSIYLCSAGQGEAFFGQGTRLTVV.

This chain links TRBV20-1 with TRBJ2-3; 7 bases are shared with TRBD2. The germline gives CDR1 DFQATT, CDR2 SNEGSKA (reference sequence). CDR3 length equals 10 residues. V trimming: 2 bases; J trimming: 13 bases; junction bases outside the gene matches: 3. CDR3 coding DNA: TGCAGTGCTAGACTAGCGGAGGAGTATTTT. Translating gives CSARLAEEYF.

This clonotype appeared a few times. J is TRBJ2-3 and V is TRBV4-2; maybe TRBD2 (6 bases). Per the germline V gene, CDR1 is LGHNA and CDR2 is YNFKEQ. CDR3 length: 16 residues. Trimming took 0 bases from V and 6 from J, leaving 16 bases between them. CDR3: CASSQDLSGVVDTQYF. As DNA, the CDR3 is TGTGCCAGCAGCCAAGATCTGTCGGGAGTGGTGGATACGCAGTATTTT.

This rearrangement joins TRBV15 to TRBJ1-4; no clear D. Germline values: CDR1 LNHNV, CDR2 YYDKDF (reference sequence). Trimming pared 5 bases from V and 4 bases from J, leaving 8 bases between. The CDR3 is 13 residues long. CDR3 residues: CATSAIHNEKLFF. The CDR3 DNA reads as TGTGCCACCAGCGCCATCCATAATGAAAAACTGTTTTTT.